Listed below are T cell receptor beta chains from one sample, sequenced in a study of vaccination and CD4 T cells after COVID-19. TCRdb ran MiXCR on the PCR reads and lists one entry per CDR3 protein. The sample records approximately 21,000 distinct CDR3 sequences, 45% to 55% being singletons. Their target antigens are unknown. The source material was CD4+ T cells from blood, cultured in vitro. The receptors stem from a human donor who had recovered from COVID-19. Each CDR3 is given with its conserved first and last residue. A D gene is named only where the DNA matches it firmly. Not all rows give a size; the values are once, few, many and, for expanded clones, a class.

v_gene	abundance	d_gene	j_gene	CDR3aa	CDR3nt
TRBV11-2	NA	NA	TRBJ1-3	CASSPMSPGAAGNTIYF	TGTGCCAGCAGCCCAATGTCCCCGGGGGCGGCTGGAAACACCATATATTTT
TRBV11-3	few	TRBD1	TRBJ1-1	CASSSGIHRQGVTEAFF	TGTGCCAGCAGCTCGGGGATCCACCGACAGGGAGTCACTGAAGCTTTCTTT
TRBV7-2	few	NA	TRBJ2-2	CASSLRRSNTGELFF	TGTGCCAGCAGCTTACGCAGGTCTAACACCGGGGAGCTGTTTTTT
TRBV6-2/TRBV6-3	NA	NA	TRBJ1-1	CASSTGHQMWTEAFF	TGTGCCAGCAGTACGGGACACCAGATGTGGACTGAAGCTTTCTTT
TRBV15	NA	NA	TRBJ1-6	CATSRADRALHF	TGTGCCACCAGCAGAGCAGATAGGGCCCTCCACTTT
TRBV20-1	NA	NA	TRBJ2-7	CSARGTGLTYEQYF	TGCAGTGCTAGAGGAACAGGTTTAACCTACGAGCAGTACTTC
TRBV7-9	NA	TRBD1	TRBJ2-7	CASSSTGVTPYEQYF	TGTGCCAGCAGCTCTACAGGGGTCACCCCCTACGAGCAGTACTTC
TRBV6-1	NA	NA	TRBJ1-5	CASSPLGGVQPQHF	TGTGCCAGCAGCCCCCTAGGAGGGGTTCAGCCCCAGCATTTT
TRBV30	few	NA	TRBJ1-1	CAWGREGTEAFF	TGTGCCTGGGGCAGGGAAGGCACTGAAGCTTTCTTT
TRBV28	NA	NA	TRBJ1-2	CAIPRGEYGYTF	TGTGCCATCCCAAGGGGGGAATATGGCTACACCTTC
TRBV7-9	NA	NA	TRBJ2-1	CASSWDGYNEQFF	TGTGCCAGCAGCTGGGACGGATACAATGAGCAGTTCTTC
TRBV7-6	NA	TRBD1	TRBJ1-6	CASGLARQGGNSPLHF	TGTGCCAGCGGCTTAGCGAGACAGGGAGGTAATTCACCCCTCCACTTT
TRBV5-5	NA	NA	TRBJ1-5	CASSYRYSNQPQHF	TGTGCCAGCAGCTACAGATATAGCAATCAGCCCCAGCATTTT
TRBV27	NA	NA	TRBJ2-7	CASSLTDTYEQYF	TGTGCCAGCAGTTTAACAGACACCTACGAGCAGTACTTC
TRBV27	NA	NA	TRBJ1-2	CASSLWGSGGYTF	TGTGCCAGCAGTTTATGGGGATCGGGTGGCTACACCTTC
TRBV27	few	TRBD2	TRBJ2-1	CASKTSGSNPYNEQFF	TGTGCCAGCAAGACTAGCGGGAGCAATCCCTACAATGAGCAGTTCTTC
TRBV5-4	NA	TRBD2	TRBJ2-5	CASSLRTSGETQYF	TGTGCCAGCAGCTTGCGTACTAGCGGAGAGACCCAGTACTTC
TRBV27	NA	TRBD1	TRBJ1-5	CASSPNHRGDGQPQHF	TGTGCCAGCAGTCCTAATCACAGGGGCGACGGCCAGCCCCAGCATTTT
TRBV6-2/TRBV6-3	once	NA	TRBJ1-1	CASSYFRQIPNTEAFF	TGTGCCAGCAGTTACTTCCGACAGATCCCGAACACTGAAGCTTTCTTT
TRBV5-6	NA	NA	TRBJ1-5	CASSPGLLLAGNQPQHF	TGTGCCAGCAGCCCGGGACTCCTCCTAGCGGGCAATCAGCCCCAGCATTTT
TRBV6-2/TRBV6-3	once	NA	TRBJ2-5	CASRTPAPETQYF	TGTGCCAGCCGGACCCCTGCCCCAGAGACCCAGTACTTC
TRBV20-1	NA	NA	TRBJ2-7	CSAREGAAGAREQYF	TGCAGTGCTAGAGAGGGGGCGGCAGGGGCTCGCGAGCAGTACTTC
TRBV24-1	few	TRBD2	TRBJ2-3	CATGGSGRGGGSTDTQYF	TGTGCCACCGGAGGAAGCGGGAGGGGAGGAGGCAGCACAGATACGCAGTATTTT
TRBV19	NA	NA	TRBJ1-2	CASIGMGYGYTF	TGTGCCAGTATCGGGATGGGTTATGGCTACACCTTC
TRBV6-1	NA	TRBD1	TRBJ1-3	CASSGATGGLGNTIYF	TGTGCCAGCAGCGGAGCGACAGGGGGCCTTGGAAACACCATATATTTT
TRBV10-1	NA	NA	TRBJ1-3	CASSDSTGSGNTIYF	TGCGCCAGCAGTGATTCGACAGGCTCGGGAAACACCATATATTTT
TRBV6-2/TRBV6-3	NA	NA	TRBJ1-1	CASSYSTRGRGMNTEAFF	TGTGCCAGCAGTTACTCGACTCGGGGTAGGGGGATGAACACTGAAGCTTTCTTT
TRBV6-5	once	NA	TRBJ2-4	CASSYGQGSRENIQYF	TGTGCCAGCAGTTACGGGCAGGGTAGTCGGGAAAACATTCAGTACTTC
TRBV20-1	NA	TRBD1	TRBJ1-5	CSATRQGSNQPQHF	TGCAGTGCTACTCGACAGGGAAGCAATCAGCCCCAGCATTTT
TRBV27	NA	NA	TRBJ2-2	CASSRGSINTGELFF	TGTGCCAGCAGTCGGGGGTCCATTAACACCGGGGAGCTGTTTTTT
TRBV7-9	NA	NA	TRBJ2-7	CASSSPIYSSYEQYF	TGTGCCAGCAGCTCCCCAATTTATAGCTCCTACGAGCAGTACTTC
TRBV7-9	NA	TRBD2	TRBJ2-7	CASSLLLAGDHEQYF	TGTGCCAGCAGCTTATTGTTAGCGGGAGACCACGAGCAGTACTTC
TRBV12-3/TRBV12-4	NA	TRBD1	TRBJ1-2	CASSFGRGQNYGYTF	TGTGCCAGCAGTTTTGGCAGGGGGCAAAACTATGGCTACACCTTC
TRBV28	NA	NA	TRBJ2-5	CASSLSQLGRKETQYF	TGTGCCAGCAGTTTATCCCAATTAGGGAGGAAAGAGACCCAGTACTTC
TRBV27	NA	NA	TRBJ2-2	CASSLRASAGELFF	TGTGCCAGCAGTTTAAGGGCAAGCGCCGGGGAGCTGTTTTTT